The T cell receptor beta chain described here comes from a study of blood T cell repertoires in COVID-19. About the research overall: From the United States, Italy and Spain came samples of acute and convalescent COVID-19.

In the original analysis: Estimated nucleated cell counts came from reference gene primer amplification. TCRdb's copy holds only in-frame clones and misses some; the assay was immunoSEQ multiplex PCR. D and trimming come from the DNA, and the V and J calls and clone size come from that table. The top ten hold 35% to 40% of the sample, which has approximately 140,000 clones, around 80% seen once. Germline trimming cut 6 bases from V and 5 bases from J; bases unmatched to any gene: 8. The CDR3 runs to 14 residues. Germline V gene lookup returns CDR1 SNHLY and CDR2 FYNNEI. Sequencing was carried out using peripheral blood. The chain links TRBV2 to TRBJ2-3; TRBD1 aligns across 7 bases. The receptor comes from a human donor in a cohort sampled during active COVID-19. The CDR3 region has the DNA TGTGCCAGCAGACAGGGGACATCAGGAGATACGCAGTATTTT. This gives the protein CASRQGTSGDTQYF. Together with reference TRBV2 and TRBJ2-3, the CDR3 gives the full variable domain: EPEVTQTPSHQVTQMGQEVILRCVPISNHLYFYWYRQILGQKVEFLVSFYNNEISEKSEIFDDQFSVERPDGSNFTLKIRSTKLEDSAMYFCASRQGTSGDTQYFGPGTRLTVL.